Shown below are 2 T cell receptor beta chains from a single sample sequenced in a study of T cells in Graves' hyperthyroidism and ophthalmopathy. Amplified TCR beta CDR3 regions derived from RNA transcripts. When the TCR CDR3 underwent first-round RT-PCR, the HTBI primer set was used. MiXCR, run by TCRdb on the multiplex PCR reads, gives a single entry per CDR3 protein. The sample includes over 700,000 distinct CDR3 sequences, roughly a sixth of them seen just once. Input material: blood. Source of these receptors: a woman in her fifties or sixties with Graves' hyperthyroidism that later progressed to Graves' ophthalmopathy.

This clonotype was seen once. V and J are TRBV2 and TRBJ2-2, with D possibly called TRBD1 or TRBD2 (6 bases each). The ends were cut back, 7 bases at V and 4 bases at J, with 16 bases in the middle. CDR3 length: 15 residues. CDR1 and CDR2 from the germline V gene are SNHLY and FYNNEI. In DNA, the CDR3 is TGTGCCAGCACCAGGTCGGGGGCTAGCACCGGGGAGCTGTTTTTT. The encoded protein is CASTRSGASTGELFF.

This clonotype has just a few counts. A much more abundant neighbour one base away suggests this may be a read error. This chain joins TRBV2 and TRBJ2-3, with 7 bases matching TRBD1. Germline-derived CDR1 and CDR2 are SNHLY and FYNNEI. The V segment lost 4 bases and the J segment 3 bases; nucleotides outside the gene matches: 10. The CDR3 consists of 16 residues. The DNA for the CDR3 is TGTGCCAGCAGTGGAAGGGCCCGACAGGGAACAGATACGCAGTATTTT. Amino acids: CASSGRARQGTDTQYF.